These T cell receptor beta chains were read from a single sample in a study of PD-1 and CTLA-4 blockade in melanoma. Here immunoSEQ multiplex PCR was the method, and the copy in TCRdb shows in-frame clones only, minus some. Among about 16,000 clones listed, around three quarters were seen once. The specimen comprised CD8+ T cells from peripheral blood, sampled from a patient given anti-PD-1 treatment. The receptor source for this set is a human donor with melanoma. Both conserved end residues are part of each CDR3. D genes are given only for firm matches.

J,V,D,CDR3
TRBJ1-1,TRBV27,TRBD1,CASSLTRGPGTEAFF
TRBJ1-2,TRBV19,.,CASSIGQGNYGYTF
TRBJ2-7,TRBV18,.,CASSPGSYEQYF
TRBJ1-4,TRBV7-9,.,CASSPDPVREKLFF
TRBJ1-2,TRBV28,.,CASSSTGLRYGYTF
TRBJ2-5,TRBV19,TRBD2,CASSIGYGSGGAFETQYF
TRBJ2-7,TRBV7-8,TRBD1,CASSPRQGPSYEQYF
TRBJ2-7,TRBV4-2,.,CASSQESRQEQYF
TRBJ1-5,TRBV30,TRBD1,CAWSGPGTGDQPQHF
TRBJ2-7,TRBV13,.,CASSLEAYEQYF
TRBJ2-1,TRBV2,TRBD2,CASSDVGGRGYNEQFF
TRBJ1-2,TRBV3-1/TRBV3-2,.,CASSHRGFIGTSGGYTF
TRBJ2-2,TRBV19,.,CASSRVGYTGELFF
TRBJ1-4,TRBV5-5,.,CASSLNPGEGVFNEKLFF
TRBJ1-1,TRBV6-5,.,CASSRRDEAFF
TRBJ2-7,TRBV18,TRBD1,CASSPQGAGAYEQYF
TRBJ1-5,TRBV27,TRBD1,CASSAQGRGNQPQHF
TRBJ2-7,TRBV2,.,CASLDSYEQYF
TRBJ1-1,TRBV7-9,.,CASSRSRGINTEAFF
TRBJ2-3,TRBV7-2,.,CASSLVGGSTDTQYF
TRBJ1-1,TRBV5-4,.,CASSFWTENTEAFF
TRBJ1-4,TRBV7-9,.,CASRIGQRDEKLFF
TRBJ1-1,TRBV7-2,.,CASRNGRPEAFF
TRBJ2-7,TRBV13,.,CASSPTGGSYEQYF